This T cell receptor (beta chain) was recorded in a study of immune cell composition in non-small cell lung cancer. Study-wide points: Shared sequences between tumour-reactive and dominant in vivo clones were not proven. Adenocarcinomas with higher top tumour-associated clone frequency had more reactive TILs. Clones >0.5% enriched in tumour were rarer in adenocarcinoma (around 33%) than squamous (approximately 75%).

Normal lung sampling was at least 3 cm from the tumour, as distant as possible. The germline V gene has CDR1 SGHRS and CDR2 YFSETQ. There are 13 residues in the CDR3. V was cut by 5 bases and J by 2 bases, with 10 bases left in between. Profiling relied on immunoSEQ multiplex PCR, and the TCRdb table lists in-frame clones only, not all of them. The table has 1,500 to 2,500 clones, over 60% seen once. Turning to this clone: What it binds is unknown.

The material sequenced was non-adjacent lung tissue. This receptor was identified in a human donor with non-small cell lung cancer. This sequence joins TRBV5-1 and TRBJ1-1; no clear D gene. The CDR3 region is CASSSRENTEAFF. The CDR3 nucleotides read TGCGCCAGCAGTTCCCGGGAAAACACTGAAGCTTTCTTT.